The entry below describes one T cell receptor beta chain. Its target is not known. The treatment: roughly 10-day PBMC culture with coronavirus spike peptide pools or control peptides (ViraFEST assay). An unexposed donor provided the CD4+ T cells, which were collected before the COVID-19 pandemic (2011-2018). After expanding antigen-specific T cells with peptide pools, ViraFEST sequenced their TCRs. This specimen belongs to a study of vaccination and CD4 T cells after COVID-19. Cultured CD4+ T cell DNA was sequenced using the Oncomine TCR Beta short-read assay. TCRdb re-called the PCR reads with MiXCR, one entry per CDR3 protein. The table includes 7,000 or so distinct CDR3 sequences, about 32% detected once. The sequencing sample was made of CD4+ T cells from blood, cultured in vitro. The origin of this receptor is a human donor in good health.

This CDR3 reads CASSQTGPRSEQFF. CDR3 DNA sequence: TGTGCCAGCAGTCAAACAGGGCCCCGGAGTGAGCAGTTCTTC. The chain uses TRBV7-2 and TRBJ2-1; tentatively, D is TRBD1 (6 bases). Germline CDR1 and CDR2: SGHTA and FQGNSA. With 6 bases removed from V and 9 bases from J, the gap between germline ends came to 18 bases. The CDR3 is 14 amino acids. Variable domain in full (rest from reference TRBV7-2 and TRBJ2-1): GAGVSQSPSNKVTEKGKDVELRCDPISGHTALYWYRQSLGQGLEFLIYFQGNSAPDKSGLPSDRFSAERTGGSVSTLTIQRTQQEDSAVYLCASSQTGPRSEQFFGPGTRLTVL.